The clone carrying this TCR beta chain was detected only a few times. No antigen is known for it. RNA transcripts served as the template for amplifying TCR beta CDR3 regions. Using the HTBI primer set, a first-round RT-PCR was run on the TCR CDR3. TCRdb redid the calling of the multiplex PCR reads with MiXCR, one entry per CDR3 protein. The table has under 350,000 distinct CDR3 sequences, 18% seen once. This sample stems from a study of T cells in Graves' hyperthyroidism and ophthalmopathy. Points from the study as a whole: In blood, most of the thyroid clonotypes expanded above 0.001 were also present.

Sequenced material: blood. This TCR was recovered from a woman in her forties or fifties with Graves' hyperthyroidism.

CDR3 loop: CASSLEQGIVNGYTF. The CDR3 coding sequence is TGTGCCAGCAGCTTAGAACAGGGTATAGTCAATGGCTACACCTTC. The V call is TRBV7-9, the J call TRBJ1-2; tentatively, D is TRBD1 (6 bases). CDR3 length: 15 residues. Deletions cut 1 base from V and 6 bases from J, with 15 bases between. CDR1 SEHNR and CDR2 FQNEAQ come from the germline V gene (reference sequence). The full variable domain, rest sourced from reference TRBV7-9 and TRBJ1-2, is DTGVSQNPRHKITKRGQNVTFRCDPISEHNRLYWYRQTLGQGPEFLTYFQNEAQLEKSRLLSDRFSAERPKGSFSTLEIQRTEQGDSAMYLCASSLEQGIVNGYTFGSGTRLTVV.